This T cell receptor beta chain was captured by sequencing in a study of metastatic and nonmetastatic thyroid tumors. Overall study context: Repertoire data that came from the blood and tumor or nodule tissue of malignant and benign thyroid patients were compared.

Nobody among the patients had been given any treatment before thyroid surgery. Findings and caveats of the study: In both blood and tumor samples, TCR beta diversity was reported significantly higher for malignant than benign nodules.

This clone was seen a handful of times. Its antigen is as yet unknown. As originally analysed: Clinicopathological groups of papillary thyroid cancer showed CDR3 differences that were used to build a distant-metastasis classifier. TCRdb reanalyzed the PCR reads via MiXCR. These V and J calls originate from TCRdb's pipeline instead of the authors' own analysis. The table lists 30,000 to 40,000 clones, roughly 35% of them singletons, with roughly 22% in the top ten. The V gene's germline CDR1 is SNHLY and CDR2 FYNNEI. Trimming shortened V by 1 base and J by 5 bases, and 8 bases separated the two germline ends. There are 13 residues in the CDR3.

This chain connects TRBV2 to TRBJ1-2; no clear D. Sequencing was done on a sample of tumor tissue. The TCR was taken from a female donor with papillary thyroid cancer or a benign thyroid nodule (not recorded which). Some clones in this sample may be carry-over from other donors' samples. The CDR3 loop reads CASSEGWWYGYTF. DNA for the CDR3: TGTGCCAGCAGTGAAGGGTGGTGGTATGGCTACACCTTC.